This T cell receptor (beta chain) was documented in a study of T-cell reconstitution after alpha-beta-depleted transplantation in children. Overall study findings and caveats: In some patients, recipient T cells and intrathymic progenitors surviving conditioning explained high day-60 diversity. Newly made T cells mostly supplied T-cell counts and diversity one year after transplant.

Regarding this clonotype: Its specificity is unknown.

Unique molecular identifiers were built into the TCRbeta library. Each CDR3 protein is one row after TCRdb ran MiXCR on the PCR reads. The sample shows around 450,000 distinct CDR3 sequences, 10% to 13% of them seen only once. This CDR3 is 17 amino acids long. The germline gives CDR1 ENHRY, CDR2 SYGVKD. V dropped 3 bases and J dropped 0; count of bases not matched to a gene: 9. V gene TRBV10-3 combines with J gene TRBJ2-3; 7 bases are a match to TRBD2. The sequence was obtained from a child aged 2-15 years with inherited bone marrow failure, due to receive a stem cell transplant. The sample in question was PBMCs, obtained before TCRalphabeta/CD19-depleted stem cell transplant. DNA for the CDR3: TGTGCCATCAGTGAAACCGGCGCTAGCGGTAGCACAGATACGCAGTATTTT. This encodes CAISETGASGSTDTQYF.